Sequencing of this TCR beta chain was carried out in a study of shared clonotypes between healthy human individuals. This clone was recorded once. Other DNA sequences in this sample translate to the same CDR3. The data were produced by immunoSEQ multiplex PCR, yet TCRdb's version contains in-frame clones alone and is incomplete. The table has some 2,400,000 clones, approximately 96% seen once. CDR3 length: 16 amino acids. V shed 3 bases, J shed 4 bases, and the junction held 5 bases outside the gene matches. CDR1 and CDR2 (germline): KGHSH, LQKENI. Sequenced material: naive CD4+ T cells sorted from blood. Subset noted: CD45RA+ positively selected. The origin of this receptor is a man between 18 and 35 years old in good health. The chain employs TRBV18 and TRBJ1-5, with 11 nucleotides matching TRBD1. CDR3 residues: CASSPPGQGGNQPQHF. CDR3 nucleotides: TGTGCCAGCTCACCCCCGGGACAGGGGGGGAATCAGCCCCAGCATTTT.